These 26 T cell receptor beta chains were sequenced from one sample in a study of shared clonotypes between healthy human individuals. Naive CD8 populations comprised CD45RO-negative cells positively selected for CCR7, excluding terminally differentiated effector memory CD45RA+ cells. Profiling relied on immunoSEQ multiplex PCR, and the TCRdb table lists in-frame clones only, not all of them. The sample lists around 1.9 million clones, 85% to 95% occurring once. The sample taken for sequencing was naive CD8+ T cells from PBMCs. These receptors came from a man between 18 and 35 years old in good health. Some clones in this sample may be carry-over from other donors' samples.

V and J are TRBV9 and TRBJ2-7; TRBD1 is a possible D gene (5 bases). Germline CDR1 SGDLS, CDR2 YYNGEE. The CDR3 extends over 14 amino acids. Trimming left V 5 bases short and J 0 bases short, with 12 bases between. The CDR3 loop is CASSPGHLSYEQYF. Here the CDR3 DNA reads TGTGCCAGCAGTCCCGGACACCTCTCCTACGAGCAGTACTTC. Together with reference TRBV9 and TRBJ2-7, the CDR3 gives the full variable domain: DSGVTQTPKHLITATGQRVTLRCSPRSGDLSVYWYQQSLDQGLQFLIQYYNGEERAKGNILERFSAQQFPDLHSELNLSSLELGDSALYFCASSPGHLSYEQYFGPGTRLTVT.

V and J are TRBV7-9 and TRBJ2-7; 7 bases line up with TRBD2. CDR1 and CDR2 (germline): SEHNR, FQNEAQ (reference sequence). V lost 6 bases, J lost 4 bases, and 6 bases stayed unmatched. The CDR3 loop spans 13 amino acids. CDR3 sequence (DNA): TGTGCCAGCAGAGGGGAGGGTGTGTACGAGCAGTACTTC. Its translation is CASRGEGVYEQYF.

This clone showed up just once. This chain's CDR3 is CASSEATGSEAFF. DNA for the CDR3: TGTGCCAGCAGTGAAGCGACAGGGAGTGAAGCTTTCTTT. The V call is TRBV6-1, the J call TRBJ1-1, with 7 bases lining up with TRBD1. CDR1 MNHNS and CDR2 SASEGT come from the germline V gene. V was clipped by 0 bases and J by 7 bases; unmatched bases: 2. The CDR3 sequence is 13 residues long.

Remarks on this clone: The sample holds other DNA sequences that translate to the same CDR3. This sequence joins TRBV6-5 and TRBJ1-5; possible D gene TRBD1, 5 bases. Trimming removed 6 bases from V and 4 bases from J, with 10 bases in between. From germline, CDR1 is MNHEY and CDR2 SVGAGI. There are 13 residues in the CDR3. CDR3 protein: CASSSRENQPQHF. The DNA for the CDR3 is TGTGCCAGCAGCTCCAGGGAGAATCAGCCCCAGCATTTT.

The chain uses TRBV6-5 and TRBJ1-2, with D perhaps TRBD1 (5 bases). The CDR3 extends over 13 amino acids. The V end was cut by 3 bases, the J end by 6 bases, with 11 bases between. Looked up from germline, CDR1 is MNHEY and CDR2 is SVGAGI. The chain's CDR3 is CASSYQGADGYTF. The CDR3 nucleotides read TGTGCCAGCAGTTATCAGGGTGCGGATGGCTACACCTTC.

A note on this clone: The same CDR3 also results from other DNA sequences found in this sample. The chain has TRBV5-6 and TRBJ1-5; D gene uncertain. Germline CDR1 SGHDT, CDR2 YYEEEE. This CDR3 is built from 12 residues. Trimming took 4 bases from V and 2 from J, leaving 4 bases between them. The CDR3 DNA reads as TGTGCCAGCAGCCTTGGCAATCAGCCCCAGCATTTT. Protein sequence: CASSLGNQPQHF.

Points on this clone: This sample also contains other DNA sequences that code for the same CDR3. The chain couples TRBV6-1 to TRBJ1-5; D gene uncertain. The V end lost 5 bases, the J end lost 0 bases, and 11 bases lay between the germline ends. The CDR3 contains 15 residues. Germline CDR1 is MNHNS and CDR2 is SASEGT. DNA of the CDR3: TGTGCCAGCAGTCCCCCCAGAGATAGCAATCAGCCCCAGCATTTT. Translated, it gives CASSPPRDSNQPQHF.

The chain couples TRBV4-3 to TRBJ2-1; D not certain. Germline V gene data show CDR1 as LGHNA and CDR2 as YSLEER. V lost 1 base, J lost 7 bases, and 14 bases lay in between. The CDR3 spans 15 residues. CDR3 sequence reads: CASSQGNGPGNEQFF. The CDR3 DNA reads as TGCGCCAGCAGCCAAGGTAACGGACCCGGGAATGAGCAGTTCTTC.

Details on this clone: The sample has other DNA sequences that encode this CDR3 too. This sequence joins TRBV2 and TRBJ1-1, with TRBD1 matching 7 bases. Germline V lookup: CDR1 SNHLY, CDR2 FYNNEI. The CDR3 is 14 amino acids. Trimming at V came to 6 bases and at J to 0 bases, leaving 4 bases not matched to a gene. The CDR3 is CASRRDSLNTEAFF. The DNA of the CDR3 is TGTGCCAGCAGAAGGGACAGCTTGAACACTGAAGCTTTCTTT. The complete variable domain, with remaining parts taken from reference TRBV2 and TRBJ1-1, reads EPEVTQTPSHQVTQMGQEVILRCVPISNHLYFYWYRQILGQKVEFLVSFYNNEISEKSEIFDDQFSVERPDGSNFTLKIRSTKLEDSAMYFCASRRDSLNTEAFFGQGTRLTVV.

The rearrangement uses TRBV7-9 and TRBJ1-2; D remains unclear. This CDR3 is built from 13 residues. V was trimmed by 5 bases and J by 4 bases, leaving 11 bases between them. Per germline, CDR1 SEHNR and CDR2 FQNEAQ (reference sequence). The CDR3 sequence: CASSITESYGYTF. CDR3 sequence (DNA): TGTGCCAGCAGCATAACAGAGAGCTATGGCTACACCTTC.

This sequence joins TRBV15 and TRBJ2-1, with D possibly TRBD2 on 6 matching bases. CDR1 is LNHNV, CDR2 YYDKDF, per germline (reference sequence). V was clipped by 3 bases and J by 4 bases, with 13 bases between them. There are 15 residues in the CDR3. The CDR3 DNA follows: TGTGCCACCAGCAGGGGGCGGGGCGGATACAATGAGCAGTTCTTC. This codes for CATSRGRGGYNEQFF. Complete variable domain (other parts from reference TRBV15 and TRBJ2-1): DAMVIQNPRYQVTQFGKPVTLSCSQTLNHNVMYWYQQKSSQAPKLLFHYYDKDFNNEADTPDNFQSRRPNTSFCFLDIRSPGLGDTAMYLCATSRGRGGYNEQFFGPGTRLTVL.

The V call is TRBV2, the J call TRBJ2-1; 11 bases are shared with TRBD2. Germline V gene sequence: CDR1 SNHLY, CDR2 FYNNEI. The CDR3 spans 19 residues. Unmatched junction bases numbered 17, after V lost 7 bases and J lost 3 bases. The CDR3 region has the DNA TGTGCCAGCATCCCTGACCTAGCGGGAGGTTCCCATGGCTACAATGAGCAGTTCTTC. As protein: CASIPDLAGGSHGYNEQFF.

This clone appeared once. CDR3 loop: CASSLSLGTVTYEQYF. The DNA for the CDR3 is TGTGCCAGCAGTTTGAGTCTGGGGACAGTCACATACGAGCAGTACTTC. The chain combines TRBV27 with TRBJ2-7, with TRBD1 identical over 7 bases. CDR3 length equals 16 residues. Germline loops: CDR1 MNHEY, CDR2 SMNVEV (reference sequence). Germline trimming cut 3 bases from V and 4 bases from J; bases unmatched to any gene: 12.

This clone has just a few counts. The sample carries other DNA sequences with the same CDR3. The chain is built from TRBV4-1 and TRBJ2-5, with D unresolved. V lost 1 base and J 2 bases, leaving 5 bases between the germline ends. Germline values: CDR1 MGHRA, CDR2 YSYEKL. This CDR3 region has 13 residues. CDR3 residues: CASSQVGQETQYF. DNA of the CDR3: TGCGCCAGCAGCCAAGTTGGTCAAGAGACCCAGTACTTC.

This clone has only a few counts. This chain connects TRBV30 to TRBJ1-1; D gene unclear. Trimming shortened V by 1 base and J by 11 bases, and 8 bases separated the two germline ends. CDR1 is GTSNPN and CDR2 is SVGIG in the germline V gene (reference sequence). CDR3 size: 10 residues. This chain's CDR3 is CAWSGGEAFF. Written as DNA, the CDR3 is TGTGCCTGGAGTGGTGGAGAGGCTTTCTTT.

The chain couples TRBV27 to TRBJ2-1; tentatively, D is TRBD2 (6 bases). Between the trimmed V and J ends, which lost 1 base and 4 bases, there was a span of 11 bases. The CDR3 sequence is 15 residues long. Germline lookup yields CDR1 MNHEY and CDR2 SMNVEV (reference sequence). This chain's CDR3 is CASSLLTGVYNEQFF. As DNA, the CDR3 is TGTGCCAGCAGTTTATTGACGGGAGTGTACAATGAGCAGTTCTTC.

The rearrangement joins TRBV11-2 to TRBJ2-1, with 12 bases identical to TRBD2. The CDR3 totals 17 residues. Unmatched junction bases numbered 3, after V lost 1 base and J lost 2 bases. In germline, CDR1 is SGHAT, CDR2 FQNNGV. The CDR3 region is CASSLVSSGRAYNEQFF. The CDR3 DNA follows: TGTGCCAGCAGCTTAGTGTCTAGCGGGAGGGCCTACAATGAGCAGTTCTTC.

The V gene is TRBV7-8, the J gene TRBJ2-1; D is undetermined. The CDR3 is 14 amino acids. The V gene lost 1 base and the J gene lost 4 bases, with 8 bases spanning the gap. Germline CDR1 reads SGHVS; CDR2 reads FQNEAQ. CDR3 amino acids: CASSLVQEYNEQFF. CDR3 DNA sequence: TGTGCCAGCAGCTTAGTGCAGGAGTACAATGAGCAGTTCTTC.

V gene TRBV7-9 combines with J gene TRBJ1-2; TRBD1 matches at 10 bases. CDR1 is SEHNR, CDR2 FQNEAQ, per germline (reference sequence). V trimming: 3 bases; J trimming: 3 bases; junction bases outside the gene matches: 4. The CDR3 is made up of 15 amino acids. As DNA, the CDR3 is TGTGCCAGCAGCTTGACAGGGGGCCGAGACTATGGCTACACCTTC. This encodes CASSLTGGRDYGYTF. Using reference TRBV7-9 and TRBJ1-2 for the parts outside the CDR3, the full variable domain is DTGVSQNPRHKITKRGQNVTFRCDPISEHNRLYWYRQTLGQGPEFLTYFQNEAQLEKSRLLSDRFSAERPKGSFSTLEIQRTEQGDSAMYLCASSLTGGRDYGYTFGSGTRLTVV.

Of note for this clone: At the DNA level, this CDR3 is encoded by other sequences in the same sample as well. The V gene is TRBV7-9, the J gene TRBJ2-7, with TRBD2 as a possible D gene (6 bases). The CDR3 loop spans 12 amino acids. Germline V lookup: CDR1 SEHNR, CDR2 FQNEAQ (reference sequence). Deletions cut 6 bases from V and 6 bases from J, with 12 bases between. CDR3 in DNA: TGTGCCAGCAGTCCATCCGGGGGCGAGCAGTACTTC. It is translated as CASSPSGGEQYF.

Turning to this clone: The junction differs from germline at one of its ends, possibly a read error. The genes are TRBV4-1 and TRBJ2-1; TRBD1 matches at 10 bases. This CDR3 has 15 residues. The germline CDR1 and CDR2 sequences are MGHRA and YSYEKL. CDR3 bases: TGCGCCAGCACCCAAAGGGGGACAGGGGCCAATGAGCAGTTCTTC. As protein: CASTQRGTGANEQFF.

The chain has TRBV7-6 and TRBJ2-1; D possibly matches TRBD1 or TRBD2 (6 bases each). Trimming stripped 1 base from V and 7 bases from J, with 11 bases between. The CDR3 is 14 amino acids. CDR1 is SGHVS, CDR2 FNYEAQ, per germline. This chain's CDR3 is CASSLGRGLNEQFF. The CDR3 nucleotides are TGTGCCAGCAGCTTAGGGAGGGGGTTGAATGAGCAGTTCTTC.

The chain links TRBV14 to TRBJ1-1, with TRBD1 matching 9 bases. J gave up 6 bases and V 3 bases, and 5 bases lay outside the gene matches. In germline, CDR1 is SGHDN, CDR2 FVKESK. This CDR3 comprises 14 residues. CDR3 in amino acids: CASSQGQGGPEAFF. The CDR3 DNA reads TGTGCCAGCAGCCAGGGACAGGGAGGACCTGAAGCTTTCTTT.

The rearrangement uses TRBV7-6 and TRBJ2-7; D is uncertain. The CDR3 sequence is 13 residues long. Per germline, CDR1 SGHVS and CDR2 FNYEAQ. V lost 2 bases, J lost 4 bases, and 9 bases lay in between. The CDR3 sequence: CASSLSPSYEQYF. CDR3 DNA: TGTGCCAGCAGCTTATCACCCTCGTACGAGCAGTACTTC.

The chain links TRBV9 to TRBJ2-1; a possible D gene is TRBD2 (6 bases). Germline CDR1 is SGDLS and CDR2 is YYNGEE. This CDR3 region has 15 residues. Trimming stripped 0 bases from V and 9 bases from J, with 16 bases between. In nucleotides, the CDR3 is TGTGCCAGCAGCGTAGATGGCGGGACCATGGCTGAGCAGTTCTTC. It yields the protein CASSVDGGTMAEQFF.

The rearrangement joins TRBV7-9 to TRBJ2-7, with D perhaps matching TRBD1 (6 bases). Per the germline V gene, CDR1 is SEHNR and CDR2 is FQNEAQ (reference sequence). V lost 2 bases, J lost 0 bases, and 8 bases lay in between. This CDR3 has 14 residues. The CDR3 region has the DNA TGTGCCAGCAGCTTAAGGGGGAACTCCTACGAGCAGTACTTC. It is translated as CASSLRGNSYEQYF.